Listed below are T cell receptor beta chains from one sample, sequenced in a study of control samples from healthy donors and cancer patients. The assay was immunoSEQ multiplex PCR, and TCRdb's table has in-frame clones only and misses some. The table includes some 150,000 clones, over 90% detected once. The sequenced sample consisted of blood. Every receptor here comes from a man aged 50 to 59 in good health. Both conserved end residues are part of each CDR3. The D gene is left open where the match is weak. Clone size, where shown, is once, few, many, or a class for clones that have expanded.

NA | NA | TRBJ2-1 | TRBV5-1 | TGCGCCAGCAGGCGGGACGAAAGCTCCTACAATGAGCAGTTCTTC | CASRRDESSYNEQFF
NA | TRBD2 | TRBJ2-3 | TRBV15 | TGTGCCACCAGCAGAGAAAGCGGGATGAGCACAGATACGCAGTATTTT | CATSRESGMSTDTQYF
NA | NA | TRBJ1-1 | TRBV6-5 | TGTGCCAGCACCCTCGGACAGATGAACACTGAAGCTTTCTTT | CASTLGQMNTEAFF
NA | NA | TRBJ2-7 | TRBV19 | TGTGCCAGTAGTATAGTAGGCCAGATAATATACGAGCAGTACTTC | CASSIVGQIIYEQYF
NA | TRBD2 | TRBJ2-3 | TRBV20-1 | TGCAGTGCTAGTTCTCGGGGGGGTGCGCAGTATTTT | CSASSRGGAQYF
NA | TRBD2 | TRBJ2-5 | TRBV7-9 | TGTGCCAGCACGAGAGGGGCTAGCGGCTTTCAAGAGACCCAGTACTTC | CASTRGASGFQETQYF
NA | TRBD2 | TRBJ2-7 | TRBV9 | TGTGCCAGCAGCGCAAGGACTAGCGGGAGTAAGAACGAGCAGTACTTC | CASSARTSGSKNEQYF
NA | TRBD2 | TRBJ2-1 | TRBV9 | TGTGCCAGCAGCGTAGCCCTACTAGCGGGAGGGCCTAATGAGCAGTTCTTC | CASSVALLAGGPNEQFF
NA | NA | TRBJ1-5 | TRBV12-3/TRBV12-4 | TGTGCCAGCAGGGGTATCCAAAATCAGCCCCAGCATTTT | CASRGIQNQPQHF
once | NA | TRBJ2-6 | TRBV14 | TGTGCCAGCAGCCAAGAAGTAACAGGGGGGGCTGGGGCCAACGTCCTGACTTTC | CASSQEVTGGAGANVLTF
NA | NA | TRBJ2-7 | TRBV7-2 | TGTGCCAGCAGCTTAGGGGTGGCGTACGAGCAGTACTTC | CASSLGVAYEQYF
NA | TRBD1 | TRBJ2-2 | TRBV5-1 | TGCGCCAGCAGCCCGACAGGGGGCGGGACCGGGGAGCTGTTTTTT | CASSPTGGGTGELFF
NA | TRBD2 | TRBJ2-1 | TRBV19 | TGTGCCAGTAGTAGGACTAGCGGGAACTACAATGAGCAGTTCTTC | CASSRTSGNYNEQFF
NA | NA | TRBJ1-5 | TRBV12-3/TRBV12-4 | TGTGCCAGCAGTTTCTACGGTACCCAGCCCCAGCATTTT | CASSFYGTQPQHF
NA | NA | TRBJ1-5 | TRBV19 | TGTGCCAGTAGGGGAGGGGTCGGAGGGGCCCAGCATTTT | CASRGGVGGAQHF
NA | NA | TRBJ2-3 | TRBV23-1 | TGCGCCAGCAGTAGATCACGGGGGACAGATACGCAGTATTTT | CASSRSRGTDTQYF
NA | NA | TRBJ2-5 | TRBV3-1/TRBV3-2 | TGTGCCAGCAGCACAGGGGGAGGGAGCGAGACCCAGTACTTC | CASSTGGGSETQYF
once | NA | TRBJ1-4 | TRBV2 | TGTGCCAGCAGGCCAACTAATGAAAAACTGTTTTTT | CASRPTNEKLFF
NA | NA | TRBJ2-2 | TRBV5-1 | TGCGCCAGCAGATCAGGGTCCAGGGAGCTGTTTTTT | CASRSGSRELFF
NA | NA | TRBJ1-5 | TRBV6-4 | TGTGCCAGCAGTGAGTCAGGGGGCAATCAGCCCCAGCATTTT | CASSESGGNQPQHF
NA | NA | TRBJ1-4 | TRBV6-4 | TGTGCCAGCAGCTCAGGGCTCGGTGAAAAACTGTTTTTT | CASSSGLGEKLFF
NA | TRBD2 | TRBJ2-1 | TRBV4-1 | TGCGCCAGCAGCCAAGATAACACCGGAACTAGCGGGAGGACTTACAATGAGCAGTTCTTC | CASSQDNTGTSGRTYNEQFF
NA | NA | TRBJ1-4 | TRBV5-4 | TGTGCCAGCAGCCGGGGGACATCGGCAACTAATGAAAAACTGTTTTTT | CASSRGTSATNEKLFF
NA | TRBD1 | TRBJ1-2 | TRBV24-1 | TGTGCCACCAGTGCGGGACAGGGGGGCTATGGCTACACCTTC | CATSAGQGGYGYTF
NA | TRBD1 | TRBJ2-3 | TRBV4-1 | TGCGCCAGCCGACCATTGACCGGGACAGGGAACACAGATACGCAGTATTTT | CASRPLTGTGNTDTQYF
NA | TRBD2 | TRBJ2-1 | TRBV5-1 | TGCGCCAGCAGCTTGGCAGCGGGACCCTACAATGAGCAGTTCTTC | CASSLAAGPYNEQFF
NA | NA | TRBJ2-3 | TRBV2 | TGTGCCAGCAGTGTATCAGGGAAAAAGGCAGATACGCAGTATTTT | CASSVSGKKADTQYF
NA | NA | TRBJ2-7 | TRBV2 | TGTGCCAGCAGTGGGGACGTCGGGGACTACGAGCAGTACTTC | CASSGDVGDYEQYF
few | NA | TRBJ1-5 | TRBV3-1/TRBV3-2 | TGTGCCAGCAGCCAAGGGGTAATTAGCAATCAGCCCCAGCATTTT | CASSQGVISNQPQHF
NA | TRBD1 | TRBJ1-1 | TRBV6-5 | TGTGCCAGCAGTTCGGGACAGGGGATCATGAACACTGAAGCTTTCTTT | CASSSGQGIMNTEAFF
once | NA | TRBJ2-7 | TRBV3-1/TRBV3-2 | TGTGCCAGCAGCCATCGGCCAGGGGCCTTGGAGGAGCAGTACTTC | CASSHRPGALEEQYF
NA | NA | TRBJ1-5 | TRBV28 | TGTGCCAGCAGTTTCCCCGGGGGTAGCAATCAGCCCCAGCATTTT | CASSFPGGSNQPQHF
NA | NA | TRBJ1-2 | TRBV27 | TGTGCCAGCAGTTTAGGGGGACCTAACTATGGCTACACCTTC | CASSLGGPNYGYTF
NA | TRBD1 | TRBJ2-7 | TRBV24-1 | TGTGCCACCAGTGGTCCGGGACAGAACTCCTACGAGCAGTACTTC | CATSGPGQNSYEQYF
NA | NA | TRBJ1-2 | TRBV10-2 | TGCGCCAGCAGTGCGTCTAACTATGGCTACACCTTC | CASSASNYGYTF
NA | NA | TRBJ1-1 | TRBV28 | TGTGCCAGCTCCCGGGGGGGGCACCAAAACACTGAAGCTTTCTTT | CASSRGGHQNTEAFF
NA | NA | TRBJ2-5 | TRBV25-1 | TGTGCCAGCAGTGCCCGGCAAAGGGGGGGGAAGACCCAGTACTTC | CASSARQRGGKTQYF
NA | NA | TRBJ1-1 | TRBV5-1 | TGCGCCAGCAGTAGGGAAATGAACACTGAAGCTTTCTTT | CASSREMNTEAFF
NA | TRBD2 | TRBJ2-1 | TRBV3-1/TRBV3-2 | TGTGCCAGCAGCCCTAGCGGGAGTTACAATGAGCAGTTCTTC | CASSPSGSYNEQFF
NA | NA | TRBJ1-5 | TRBV28 | TGTGCCAGCAGTTTAGGGGGGCATCAGCCCCAGCATTTT | CASSLGGHQPQHF
NA | TRBD1 | TRBJ2-1 | TRBV18 | TGTGCCAGCTCTCCCAGGGGGCATGAGCAGTTCTTC | CASSPRGHEQFF
NA | NA | TRBJ2-1 | TRBV5-1 | TGCGCCAGCAGCTTGGCAGGGGACCTTAGCAATGAGCAGTTCTTC | CASSLAGDLSNEQFF
NA | TRBD1 | TRBJ2-2 | TRBV10-3 | TGTGCCATCAGCCCGGGACAGGGGGCGGGGGAGCTGTTTTTT | CAISPGQGAGELFF
NA | NA | TRBJ2-7 | TRBV6-2/TRBV6-3 | TGTGCCAGCAGCCAGGGCAGGTCAGGGTACGAGCAGTACTTC | CASSQGRSGYEQYF
NA | NA | TRBJ2-2 | TRBV3-1/TRBV3-2 | TGTGCCAGCAGCCAAGGAAAGGCGACAAGGGCCAGGGAAGTCGGGGAGCTGTTTTTT | CASSQGKATRAREVGELFF
NA | TRBD2 | TRBJ2-7 | TRBV3-1/TRBV3-2 | TGTGCCAGCAGCTCGATAGCGGGAGGGCCCTACGAGCAGTACTTC | CASSSIAGGPYEQYF
NA | NA | TRBJ2-3 | TRBV3-1/TRBV3-2 | TGTGCCAGCAGCCGACCTCCCCCCGGGACTGTGACACCACAGACGCAGTATTTT | CASSRPPPGTVTPQTQYF
NA | TRBD2 | TRBJ2-1 | TRBV6-5 | TGTGCCAGCAGGTCCGGGACTAGTGGTCCAAATGAGCAGTTCTTC | CASRSGTSGPNEQFF
NA | NA | TRBJ1-1 | TRBV5-1 | TGCGCCAGCATGCCACAGGGAACGAACACTGAAGCTTTCTTT | CASMPQGTNTEAFF